Below, 24 T cell receptor beta chains from the same sample are listed, as sequenced in a study of regulatory T cells in long-lasting Graves disease. The sample's time point: newly diagnosed GD, antithyroid drugs for less than 3 months. Preparation of the TCR library used RNA extracted from PBMCs. With iRepertoire HTBI primers and Arm-PCR of CDR3 regions, TCR beta libraries were built. TCRdb re-called the multiplex PCR reads through MiXCR, storing one row per CDR3 protein. The data hold approximately 540,000 distinct CDR3 sequences, with about 12% observed a single time. Separately, the same data were catalogued under a study of T cells in Graves' hyperthyroidism and ophthalmopathy.

This sample comprised peripheral blood mononuclear cells (PBMCs), obtained at new diagnosis, from a patient treated with antithyroid drugs. These receptors were obtained from a woman aged 30 to 39 with Graves disease.

This clonotype was counted at least ten times. This chain links TRBV29-1 with TRBJ2-3; the D gene could be TRBD1 or TRBD2 (5 bases each). CDR3 length: 14 residues. Germline CDR1 SQVTM, CDR2 ANQGSEA. Deletions cut 7 bases from V and 0 bases from J, with 14 bases between. The CDR3: CSAREGLSTDTQYF. The CDR3 nucleotides are TGCAGCGCCCGAGAGGGGCTAAGCACAGATACGCAGTATTTT.

This clonotype showed up just a few times. The V gene is TRBV6-9, the J gene TRBJ1-4; 9 bases agree with TRBD1. The junction had 9 bases not matched to a gene; V was cut back by 4 bases and J by 12 bases. Germline V CDR1 and CDR2: MNHGY, SVAAGI. CDR3 length equals 14 residues. CDR3 bases: TGTGCCAGCAGTTCCGGGACAGGGACCGAAGAACTGTTTTTT. Protein sequence: CASSSGTGTEELFF.

The CDR3 DNA is TGTGCCAGCAGCTTAGCGGTGGGTTACCAAGCTTTCTTT. Residues: CASSLAVGYQAFF. The V call is TRBV7-9, the J call TRBJ1-1; D unresolved. CDR1 is SEHNR and CDR2 is FQNEAQ in the germline V gene (reference sequence). V lost 0 bases and J lost 9, with 11 bases in between. CDR3 size: 13 residues.

This clonotype was counted many times. The chain is built from TRBV20-1 and TRBJ2-7, with 9 positions matching TRBD1. V was clipped by 1 base and J by 4 bases; unmatched bases: 5. CDR1 and CDR2 from the germline V gene are DFQATT and SNEGSKA (reference sequence). This CDR3 is 14 amino acids long. The CDR3 loop reads CSARVSDRGYEQYF. Written as DNA, the CDR3 is TGCAGTGCTAGAGTATCGGACAGGGGATACGAGCAGTACTTC.

CDR3 sequence reads: CASSRSGLNQPQHF. The DNA of the CDR3 is TGTGCCAGCAGTCGTTCAGGACTCAATCAGCCCCAGCATTTT. V is TRBV6-2 or TRBV6-3 and J is TRBJ1-5; D gene ambiguous. The CDR3 is 14 amino acids. The germline V gene encodes CDR1 MNHEY and CDR2 SVGEGT. Trimming left V 5 bases short and J 3 bases short, with 11 bases between.

This clonotype was detected many times. J is TRBJ2-7 and V is TRBV6-2 or TRBV6-3; D tentatively reads TRBD1 or TRBD2 (5 bases each). The CDR3 spans 13 residues. V gave up 5 bases and J gave up 2 bases, with 10 bases separating them. Germline assignment: CDR1 MNHEY and CDR2 SVGEGT. The CDR3 loop reads CASSGWDPYEQYF. As DNA, the CDR3 is TGTGCCAGCAGTGGGTGGGACCCCTACGAGCAGTACTTC.

This clonotype was seen at least ten times. J is TRBJ2-7 and V is TRBV2, with 8 positions matching TRBD2. With V trimmed by 6 bases and J by 6 bases, 7 bases remained unmatched. The CDR3 contains 13 residues. Germline lookup yields CDR1 SNHLY and CDR2 FYNNEI. CDR3 region: CASSGGLAGEQYF. In nucleotides, the CDR3 is TGTGCCAGCAGCGGCGGGCTAGCGGGCGAGCAGTACTTC.

This clonotype has a count of ten or more. The V and J genes are TRBV15 and TRBJ2-1, with TRBD2 as a possible D gene (6 bases). There are 17 residues in the CDR3. The ends were cut back, 1 base at V and 9 bases at J, with 22 bases in the middle. Looked up from germline, CDR1 is LNHNV and CDR2 is YYDKDF (reference sequence). The CDR3 region has the DNA TGTGCCACCAGCAGAGCCTGGATAGGGACTTTAGTAAGTGAGCAGTTCTTC. This gives the protein CATSRAWIGTLVSEQFF.

This clonotype was observed a handful of times. Since the CDR3 does not end with the conserved phenylalanine or tryptophan, this likely comes from a read error. V and J are TRBV2 and TRBJ1-4; a possible D gene is TRBD1 (5 bases). Germline lookup yields CDR1 SNHLY and CDR2 FYNNEI. This CDR3 is 14 amino acids long. Trimming shortened V by 1 base and J by 8 bases, and 11 bases separated the two germline ends. CDR3 residues: CASSEGQGGEKLFL. The DNA for the CDR3 is TGTGCCAGCAGTGAAGGGCAGGGTGGGGAAAAACTGTTTCTT.

This clonotype was observed many times. CDR3 protein: CASSGPTSDEQFF. The CDR3, as DNA: TGTGCCAGTAGTGGCCCTACTAGCGACGAGCAGTTCTTC. J is TRBJ2-1 and V is TRBV19, with 7 bases fitting TRBD2. CDR3 length equals 13 residues. V lost 5 bases and J lost 10; bases outside the gene matches: 8. CDR1 is LNHDA, CDR2 SQIVND, per germline (reference sequence).

J is TRBJ1-5 and V is TRBV24-1; D is unresolved. This CDR3 comprises 13 residues. The germline V and J ends were trimmed by 7 bases and 0 bases, with 6 bases remaining between them. Germline V gives CDR1 KGHDR, CDR2 SFDVKD. The CDR3, as DNA: TGTGCCACCAGCAGATCTAGCAATCAGCCCCAGCATTTT. Amino acids: CATSRSSNQPQHF.

Comment on this clonotype: One end of the junction fails to match germline, which may point to a read error. This chain links TRBV12-3 or TRBV12-4 with TRBJ2-7, with D uncertain. The CDR3 is 15 residues long. For the CDR3, the DNA is TGTGCCAGCAGCCTGAGGTTATCAAGCTCCTGCGAGCAGTACTTC. Encoded protein: CASSLRLSSSCEQYF.

This clonotype was recorded at least ten times. CDR3 in amino acids: CASEAQGGTYEQYF. CDR3 DNA: TGTGCCAGCGAAGCTCAGGGTGGGACATACGAGCAGTACTTC. The chain has TRBV28 and TRBJ2-7, with D perhaps matching TRBD1 (6 bases). The CDR3 is 14 amino acids. Germline-derived CDR1 and CDR2 are MDHEN and SYDVKM. V was shortened by 8 bases and J by 4 bases, with 18 bases between the two germline ends.

This clonotype was found many times. The rearrangement joins TRBV20-1 to TRBJ1-1; D unresolved. The CDR3 is made up of 15 amino acids. The germline CDR1 and CDR2 sequences are DFQATT and SNEGSKA (reference sequence). V lost 2 bases to trimming and J lost 4 bases, with 17 bases between them. The DNA for the CDR3 is TGCAGTGCTAGACCTGCTCAATGGGATAGCACTGAAGCTTTCTTT. It encodes CSARPAQWDSTEAFF.

The genes are TRBV7-9 and TRBJ2-3; TRBD2 matches at 8 bases. Trimming cost V 6 bases and J 5 bases; bases outside gene matches: 13. Germline V lookup: CDR1 SEHNR, CDR2 FQNEAQ (reference sequence). CDR3 length: 16 residues. Here the CDR3 DNA reads TGTGCCAGCAGTTCTACCTGGACTAGCCGGGTAGATACGCAGTATTTT. The encoded protein is CASSSTWTSRVDTQYF.

This clonotype came up many times. The chain recombines TRBV7-8 with TRBJ1-4; tentatively, D is TRBD1 (6 bases). This CDR3 spans 15 amino acids. V gave up 4 bases and J gave up 8 bases, with 17 bases separating them. CDR1 and CDR2 from the germline V gene are SGHVS and FQNEAQ. CDR3 region: CASSSTGWRDEKLFF. Written as DNA, the CDR3 is TGTGCCAGCAGCTCTACAGGGTGGCGCGACGAAAAACTGTTTTTT.

This clonotype was detected many times. The chain uses TRBV7-9 and TRBJ2-1; TRBD1 matches at 8 bases. Germline-derived CDR1 and CDR2 are SEHNR and FQNEAQ (reference sequence). The CDR3 extends over 14 amino acids. The V gene end was trimmed by 5 bases and the J gene end by 7 bases; junction bases not matched to a gene: 7. CDR3 amino acids: CASSPRTGPNEQFF. CDR3 DNA sequence: TGTGCCAGCAGCCCGAGGACAGGGCCTAATGAGCAGTTCTTC.

This clonotype was recorded at least ten times. The J gene is TRBJ1-1, the V gene TRBV20-1, with D tentatively TRBD1 (6 bases). This CDR3 is built from 16 residues. Germline loops: CDR1 DFQATT, CDR2 SNEGSKA (reference sequence). Trimming took 0 bases from V and 5 from J, leaving 19 bases between them. CDR3 residues: CSARDISSGDGTEAFF. In DNA form, the CDR3 reads TGCAGTGCTAGAGATATCTCATCAGGGGATGGGACTGAAGCTTTCTTT.

The gene calls are TRBV5-1 and TRBJ2-7, with 8 bases identical to TRBD2. Germline CDR1 reads SGHRS; CDR2 reads YFSETQ. J gave up 5 bases and V 0 bases, and 7 bases lay outside the gene matches. CDR3 length equals 15 residues. CDR3 DNA: TGCGCCAGCAGCTTGGCCGGGAGGGCGGTCCACGAGCAGTACTTC. Its translation: CASSLAGRAVHEQYF.

This clonotype was observed at least ten times. This sequence joins TRBV19 and TRBJ2-7; no clear D gene. The CDR3 runs to 14 residues. Trimming took 2 bases from V and 2 from J, leaving 10 bases between them. CDR1 LNHDA and CDR2 SQIVND come from the germline V gene (reference sequence). CDR3 sequence: CASSIRENTYEQYF. CDR3 bases: TGTGCCAGTAGTATACGTGAGAATACCTACGAGCAGTACTTC.

A word on this clonotype: A far bigger clonotype differs at one base, so this is likely a read error. The DNA for the CDR3 is TGTGCCATCAGTACCCCAGGATCTGACCCCAATCAGCCCCAGCATTTT. Amino acid sequence: CAISTPGSDPNQPQHF. The chain links TRBV10-3 to TRBJ1-5; D not certain. This CDR3 region has 16 residues. V was trimmed by 5 bases and J by 3 bases, leaving 17 bases between them. Germline CDR1 is ENHRY and CDR2 is SYGVKD.

This clonotype was detected ten times or more. The chain uses TRBV3-1 and TRBJ1-2; possibly TRBD1 for D (5 bases). There are 13 residues in the CDR3. The germline V gene has CDR1 LGHDT and CDR2 YNNKEL (reference sequence). The V and J ends lost 7 bases and 5 bases respectively, with 14 bases between them. CDR3 loop: CASTPGLKYGYTF. CDR3 nucleotide sequence: TGTGCCAGCACCCCGGGACTGAAATATGGCTACACCTTC.

This chain links TRBV6-1 with TRBJ1-5, with D possibly matching TRBD1 (5 bases). Trimming took off 4 bases at V and 3 bases at J, with 19 bases between the two ends. This CDR3 comprises 17 residues. Germline V lookup: CDR1 MNHNS, CDR2 SASEGT. The CDR3, as DNA: TGTGCCAGCAGTGTGCCGGGACCCCTCCACTTCAATCAGCCCCAGCATTTT. Protein: CASSVPGPLHFNQPQHF.

This clonotype has at least ten counts. Here the CDR3 reads CSAVERETQETQYF. The CDR3 coding sequence is TGCAGTGCGGTGGAGCGGGAGACCCAAGAGACCCAGTACTTC. The chain joins TRBV20-1 to TRBJ2-1, with 8 positions matching TRBD2. The J call may be in error: the DNA end matches TRBJ2-5 better. The CDR3 is 14 residues long. The germline CDR1 and CDR2 sequences are DFQATT and SNEGSKA (reference sequence).